This T cell receptor beta chain comes out of a study of blood T cell repertoires in COVID-19. Method: immunoSEQ multiplex PCR; TCRdb's copy keeps in-frame clones and lacks some. The sample has around 310,000 clones, 89% seen once. Researchers sorted participants into cohorts using their self-reported clinical history. The sequence was collected from a middle-aged woman who had recovered from COVID-19. Sequences were obtained from PBMCs or T cells enriched from blood (not recorded which).

The CDR3 DNA is TGTGCCAGCAGTTACTCGCCCAGCGGGGGGTCCTTATACAATGAGCAGTTCTTC. Protein sequence: CASSYSPSGGSLYNEQFF. The J gene is TRBJ2-1, the V gene TRBV6-2 or TRBV6-3; 9 nucleotides agree with TRBD2. V trimming: 0 bases; J trimming: 4 bases; junction bases outside the gene matches: 10. CDR1 is MNHEY, CDR2 SVGEGT, per germline. The CDR3 has 18 residues.